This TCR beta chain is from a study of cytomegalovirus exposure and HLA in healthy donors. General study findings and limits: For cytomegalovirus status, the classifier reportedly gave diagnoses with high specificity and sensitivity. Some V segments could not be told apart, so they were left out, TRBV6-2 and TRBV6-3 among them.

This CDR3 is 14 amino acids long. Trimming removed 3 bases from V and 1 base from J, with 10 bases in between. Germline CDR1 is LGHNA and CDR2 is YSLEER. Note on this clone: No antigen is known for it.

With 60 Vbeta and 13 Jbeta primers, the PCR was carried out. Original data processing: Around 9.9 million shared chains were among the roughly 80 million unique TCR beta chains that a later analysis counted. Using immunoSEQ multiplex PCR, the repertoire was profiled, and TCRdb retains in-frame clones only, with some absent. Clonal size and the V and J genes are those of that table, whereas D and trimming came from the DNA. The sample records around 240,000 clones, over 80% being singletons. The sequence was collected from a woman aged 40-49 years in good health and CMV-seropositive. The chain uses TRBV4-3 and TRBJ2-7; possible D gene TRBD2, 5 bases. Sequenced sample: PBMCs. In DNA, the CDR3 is TGCGCCAGCAGCCAGAACCGGGGTTCCTACGAGCAGTACTTC. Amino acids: CASSQNRGSYEQYF.